The 5 T cell receptor beta chains presented below share a single source sample, sequenced in a study of beta chain features in type 1 diabetes. Antigen specificity for these receptors is unknown. General study results and limits: Moderately but significantly shorter TCRB CDR3s were found in Type 1 diabetes patients in all four CD4+ subsets.

The entirety of the isolated RNA underwent reverse transcription, so expressed TCRB transcripts were sequenced. Assay used: immunoSEQ multiplex PCR; TCRdb lists only in-frame clones, some missing. Of 130,000 to 150,000 clones in the sample, 10% to 15% were seen once. Sequencing input: central memory CD4+ T cells from blood. The source of these receptors is a man aged 18 to 35 with type 1 diabetes.

The chain combines TRBV29-1 with TRBJ1-2; tentatively, D is TRBD1 (6 bases). The CDR3 has 17 amino acids. The germline gives CDR1 SQVTM, CDR2 ANQGSEA. The ends were cut back, 2 bases at V and 0 bases at J, with 19 bases in the middle. CDR3 region: CSVETLKNDRSNYGYTF. DNA for the CDR3: TGCAGCGTTGAAACCTTAAAGAATGACAGGTCTAACTATGGCTACACCTTC. Combining the CDR3 with reference TRBV29-1 and TRBJ1-2 gives the whole variable domain SAVISQKPSRDICQRGTSLTIQCQVDSQVTMMFWYRQQPGQSLTLIATANQGSEATYESGFVIDKFPISRPNLTFSTLTVSNMSPEDSSIYLCSVETLKNDRSNYGYTFGSGTRLTVV.

This clone was seen ten or more times. The gene calls are TRBV7-2 and TRBJ2-6; no clear D gene. V was clipped by 3 bases and J by 0 bases, with 9 bases between them. CDR1 and CDR2 (germline): SGHTA, FQGNSA. The CDR3 length is 16 residues. The CDR3 region has the DNA TGTGCCAGCAGCTTGTGGACGTCCTCTGGGGCCAACGTCCTGACTTTC. It specifies CASSLWTSSGANVLTF.

Many counts were recorded for this clone. The chain uses TRBV28 and TRBJ2-7; TRBD2 is a possible D gene (6 bases). Germline V gene data show CDR1 as MDHEN and CDR2 as SYDVKM. There are 14 residues in the CDR3. V lost 7 bases and J 1 base, leaving 14 bases between the germline ends. CDR3 sequence: CASTLREASYEQYF. CDR3 DNA: TGTGCCAGCACCCTTAGGGAGGCTTCCTACGAGCAGTACTTC.

CDR3: CASSYMTGASYNEQFF. In nucleotides, the CDR3 is TGTGCCAGCAGTTACATGACAGGGGCCTCCTACAATGAGCAGTTCTTC. The genes are TRBV6-5 and TRBJ2-1, with 8 bases matching TRBD1. The germline V gene has CDR1 MNHEY and CDR2 SVGAGI. V dropped 2 bases and J dropped 0; count of bases not matched to a gene: 3. This CDR3 contains 16 residues.

This chain joins TRBV29-1 and TRBJ1-1, with D perhaps matching TRBD1 (5 bases). CDR3 length: 15 residues. V lost 1 base and J 1 base, leaving 13 bases between the germline ends. Germline V gives CDR1 SQVTM, CDR2 ANQGSEA. CDR3 protein: CSVEGLAGANTEAFF. Here the CDR3 DNA reads TGCAGCGTTGAAGGGTTGGCCGGGGCGAACACTGAAGCTTTCTTT.